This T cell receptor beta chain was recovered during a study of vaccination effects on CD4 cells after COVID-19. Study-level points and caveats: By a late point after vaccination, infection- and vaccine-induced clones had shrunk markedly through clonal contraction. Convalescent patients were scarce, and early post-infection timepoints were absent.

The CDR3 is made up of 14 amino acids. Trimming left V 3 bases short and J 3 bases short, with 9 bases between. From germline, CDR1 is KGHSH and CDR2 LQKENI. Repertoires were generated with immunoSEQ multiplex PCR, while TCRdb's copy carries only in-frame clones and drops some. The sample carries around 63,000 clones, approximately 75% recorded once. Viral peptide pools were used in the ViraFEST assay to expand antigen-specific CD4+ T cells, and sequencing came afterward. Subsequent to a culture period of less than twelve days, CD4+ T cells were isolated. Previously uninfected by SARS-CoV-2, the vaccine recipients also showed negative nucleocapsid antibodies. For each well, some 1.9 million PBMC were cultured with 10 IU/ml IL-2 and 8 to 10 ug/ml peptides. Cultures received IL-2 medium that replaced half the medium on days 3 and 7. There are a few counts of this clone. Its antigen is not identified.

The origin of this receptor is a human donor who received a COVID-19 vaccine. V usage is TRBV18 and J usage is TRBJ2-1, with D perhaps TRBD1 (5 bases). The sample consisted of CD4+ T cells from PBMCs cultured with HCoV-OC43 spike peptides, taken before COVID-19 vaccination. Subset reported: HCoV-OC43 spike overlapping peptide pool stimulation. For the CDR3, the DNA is TGTGCCAGCTCACCGAAACAGGACTACAATGAGCAGTTCTTC. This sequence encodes CASSPKQDYNEQFF. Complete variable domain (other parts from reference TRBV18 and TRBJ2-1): NAGVMQNPRHLVRRRGQEARLRCSPMKGHSHVYWYRQLPEEGLKFMVYLQKENIIDESGMPKERFSAEFPKEGPSILRIQQVVRGDSAAYFCASSPKQDYNEQFFGPGTRLTVL.